Detailed here is one T cell receptor (beta chain). Its ends do not fully match the called genes, so a read error is possible. These data belong to a study of blood T cells in healthy people across ages. PCR was performed a second time for about 7 to 12 cycles using a sample-barcoded 5' primer and a J-beta primer mix. Researchers report that each sample yielded at least 3 million CDR3-containing paired-end reads. TCRdb redid the calling of the 5' RACE reads with MiXCR, one entry per CDR3 protein. The profile shows hundreds of thousands of distinct CDR3 sequences, under 45% of them singletons. CDR1 and CDR2 (germline): SGHTA, FQGNSA. This CDR3 is 16 amino acids long.

This TCR was recovered from a man aged 55 to 70 in good health. Sequences were obtained from blood. The V call is TRBV7-2, the J call TRBJ2-5, with 12 positions matching TRBD2. CDR3 loop: CASSSMRTSGEETRYF. In nucleotides, the CDR3 is TGTGCCAGCAGCTCAATGCGGACTAGCGGGGAAGAGACCCGGTACTTC.